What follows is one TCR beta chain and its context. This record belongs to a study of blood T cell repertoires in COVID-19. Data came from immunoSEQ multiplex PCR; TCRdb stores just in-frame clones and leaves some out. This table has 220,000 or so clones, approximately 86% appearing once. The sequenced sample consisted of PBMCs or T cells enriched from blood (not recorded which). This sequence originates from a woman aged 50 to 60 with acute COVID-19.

The CDR3 here is CASSLIIMNTEAFF. In DNA form, the CDR3 reads TGTGCCAGCAGCTTAATTATAATGAACACTGAAGCTTTCTTT. V gene TRBV11-2 combines with J gene TRBJ1-1; D unclear. The germline V gene encodes CDR1 SGHAT and CDR2 FQNNGV. The CDR3 totals 14 residues. Deletions cut 2 bases from V and 0 bases from J, with 7 bases between.